This T cell receptor (beta chain) is drawn from a study of blood T cells in healthy people across ages. Germline CDR1 reads SGHRS; CDR2 reads YFSETQ. CDR3 length: 15 residues. The V gene lost 0 bases and the J gene lost 4 bases, with 13 bases spanning the gap. This clonotype was observed many times. Combining a sample-barcoded 5' primer with a J-beta primer mix, a second PCR ran for roughly 7 to 12 cycles. TCRdb ran MiXCR on the 5' RACE reads and lists one entry per CDR3 protein. The top ten hold about 2.9% of the sample, which has roughly 800,000 distinct CDR3 sequences, roughly 25% seen once. The same data also went into a second study, on T cells of mothers and their children.

The clonotype was recovered from a boy aged 5-17 years in good health. Sample: blood. This chain uses TRBV5-1 with TRBJ2-5, with a weak D call TRBD2 (6 bases). DNA for the CDR3: TGCGCCAGCAGCTTGGTGGGGGAGGCCGGAGAGACCCAGTACTTC. Translating gives CASSLVGEAGETQYF.